The 10 T cell receptor beta chains reported below all come from one sample, sequenced in a study of cytomegalovirus exposure and HLA in healthy donors. The PCR had 60 Vbeta and 13 Jbeta primers. Clones were read by immunoSEQ multiplex PCR, and TCRdb kept only the in-frame ones, dropping some. The sample lists under 200,000 clones; 75% to 85% were seen once. Source material: PBMCs. The receptors originated from a young woman in good health and CMV-seronegative.

Only a few counts were recorded for this clone. The chain recombines TRBV28 with TRBJ1-2; D perhaps matches TRBD1 (5 bases). Germline V lookup: CDR1 MDHEN, CDR2 SYDVKM. The CDR3 loop spans 17 amino acids. V lost 3 bases and J lost 3, with 20 bases in between. DNA for the CDR3: TGTGCCAGCAGTTTTCGAAGGGGTAAGGGCGTCGACTATGGCTACACCTTC. It encodes CASSFRRGKGVDYGYTF.

This clone has more than one count but fewer than ten. The chain is built from TRBV25-1 and TRBJ1-4; the match to TRBD1 covers 9 bases. Losses at the gene ends were 4 bases for V and 10 bases for J; bases not matched to a gene: 1. This CDR3 contains 12 residues. Germline CDR1 reads MGHDK; CDR2 reads SYGVNS. CDR3 residues: CASSVTGGKLFF. For the CDR3, the DNA is TGTGCCAGCAGTGTGACAGGGGGAAAACTGTTTTTT.

The chain recombines TRBV4-1 with TRBJ1-5; no clear D. The CDR3 totals 17 residues. In germline, CDR1 is MGHRA, CDR2 YSYEKL. Trimming took off 0 bases at V and 2 bases at J, with 14 bases between the two ends. CDR3 residues: CASSQEVRGGGNQPQHF. CDR3 nucleotide sequence: TGCGCCAGCAGCCAAGAAGTGCGGGGAGGAGGCAATCAGCCCCAGCATTTT.

V and J are TRBV7-9 and TRBJ2-7; the match to TRBD1 covers 10 bases. Germline values: CDR1 SEHNR, CDR2 FQNEAQ (reference sequence). V shed 5 bases, J shed 5 bases, and the junction held 9 bases outside the gene matches. CDR3 length: 15 residues. As DNA, the CDR3 is TGTGCCAGCAGCGCCCCGGGACAGGGGATCAACGAGCAGTACTTC. Translating it yields CASSAPGQGINEQYF.

V is TRBV5-1 and J is TRBJ1-2; 7 positions agree with TRBD1. The germline gives CDR1 SGHRS, CDR2 YFSETQ. Trimming at V came to 1 base and at J to 1 base, leaving 7 bases not matched to a gene. The CDR3 has 16 amino acids. CDR3 coding DNA: TGCGCCAGCAGCTTGTCTTTCCGGGACAGTAACTATGGCTACACCTTC. Its translation: CASSLSFRDSNYGYTF.

This clone was seen just once. The chain uses TRBV9 and TRBJ2-7; TRBD1 matches at 7 bases. The trim removed 4 bases at V and 6 bases at J, leaving 7 bases unmatched. The CDR3 totals 13 residues. In germline, CDR1 is SGDLS, CDR2 YYNGEE. For the CDR3, the DNA is TGTGCCAGCAGCCTACAGGGGATGTCCGAGCAGTACTTC. This sequence encodes CASSLQGMSEQYF.

This clone was counted between two and nine times. The V and J genes are TRBV19 and TRBJ2-7, with 9 bases matching TRBD1. J lost 1 base, V lost 3 bases, and 4 bases had no gene match. The germline CDR1 and CDR2 sequences are LNHDA and SQIVND (reference sequence). This CDR3 region has 15 residues. The CDR3 DNA sequence: TGTGCCAGTAGTATTCTGGGACAGGGATCCTACGAGCAGTACTTC. Protein product: CASSILGQGSYEQYF.

The chain recombines TRBV2 with TRBJ1-1; perhaps TRBD1 as D (5 bases). V lost 6 bases and J 2 bases, leaving 16 bases between the germline ends. This CDR3 spans 15 amino acids. Germline CDR1 and CDR2: SNHLY and FYNNEI. CDR3 coding DNA: TGTGCCAGCAGAAGAGGCGGGACGCCAAACACTGAAGCTTTCTTT. Translating it yields CASRRGGTPNTEAFF. Supplemented by reference TRBV2 and TRBJ1-1, the full variable domain reads EPEVTQTPSHQVTQMGQEVILRCVPISNHLYFYWYRQILGQKVEFLVSFYNNEISEKSEIFDDQFSVERPDGSNFTLKIRSTKLEDSAMYFCASRRGGTPNTEAFFGQGTRLTVV.

The V and J genes are TRBV19 and TRBJ1-6, with a possible D match to TRBD1 (6 bases). CDR3 length: 14 residues. The V gene lost 5 bases and the J gene lost 8 bases, with 13 bases spanning the gap. Looked up from germline, CDR1 is LNHDA and CDR2 is SQIVND (reference sequence). The CDR3 is CASSYRAGDSPLHF. CDR3 DNA sequence: TGTGCCAGTAGTTACAGGGCTGGGGATTCACCCCTCCACTTT.

J is TRBJ1-1 and V is TRBV4-1; TRBD1 is a possible D gene (6 bases). CDR3 size: 15 residues. V gave up 3 bases and J gave up 7 bases, with 18 bases separating them. CDR1 is MGHRA, CDR2 YSYEKL, per germline. The CDR3 DNA sequence: TGCGCCAGCAGCCAGACGGGACAAGGGTACGGTGAAGCTTTCTTT. Translating it yields CASSQTGQGYGEAFF.